The 5 T cell receptor beta chains below were found in one sample sequenced in a study of blood T cell repertoires in COVID-19. TCRdb keeps only in-frame clones here, not all; method: immunoSEQ multiplex PCR. The repertoire holds about 45,000 clones, with about 85% as singletons. Specimen: peripheral blood. The receptors originated from an elderly woman with acute or convalescent COVID-19.

The rearrangement uses TRBV6-5 and TRBJ2-3; 9 bases fit TRBD2. The CDR3 has 15 residues. CDR1 is MNHEY and CDR2 is SVGAGI in the germline V gene. Trimming cost V 7 bases and J 1 base; bases outside gene matches: 6. DNA of the CDR3: TGTGCCAGCACGTTTAGCGGGAGCCGCACAGATACGCAGTATTTT. This encodes CASTFSGSRTDTQYF.

In nucleotides, the CDR3 is TGTGCCACCAGTGAGCCGACGGAGGAGACCCAGTACTTC. Its translation: CATSEPTEETQYF. The V gene is TRBV24-1, the J gene TRBJ2-5; D is ambiguous. CDR3 length: 13 amino acids. Germline-derived CDR1 and CDR2 are KGHDR and SFDVKD. V was trimmed by 4 bases and J by 5 bases, leaving 10 bases between them.

The rearrangement uses TRBV5-5 and TRBJ1-5; 7 nucleotides match TRBD1. CDR1 is SGHKS, CDR2 YYEKEE, per germline (reference sequence). With V trimmed by 2 bases and J by 2 bases, 10 bases remained unmatched. The length of the CDR3 is 17 residues. CDR3 protein: CASSLFAPTGGNQPQHF. Written as DNA, the CDR3 is TGTGCCAGCAGCTTATTCGCCCCTACAGGGGGCAATCAGCCCCAGCATTTT.

The gene calls are TRBV5-4 and TRBJ2-2; D is possibly TRBD1 (6 bases). Germline loops: CDR1 SGHNT, CDR2 YYREEE (reference sequence). The CDR3 totals 14 residues. The V end lost 4 bases, the J end lost 3 bases, and 10 bases lay between the germline ends. The CDR3 is CASSKTGYTGELFF. The CDR3 DNA is TGTGCCAGCAGCAAAACAGGGTACACCGGGGAGCTGTTTTTT.

This clone was detected only once. The V call is TRBV6-7, the J call TRBJ1-5; tentative D call: TRBD1 (5 bases). TRBV6-7 is filed as an ORF, its function uncertain. The CDR3 length is 18 residues. V gave up 0 bases and J gave up 0 bases, with 15 bases separating them. The CDR3 reads CASSYSGGWLDSNQPQHF. In nucleotides, the CDR3 is TGTGCCAGCAGTTACTCGGGGGGTTGGCTCGATAGCAATCAGCCCCAGCATTTT.